Listed here are 28 T cell receptor beta chains from one sample, sequenced in a study of post-analysis software for immune sequencing data. The TCR beta cDNA libraries contained unique molecular identifiers. MiXCR, run by TCRdb on the PCR reads, gives a single entry per CDR3 protein. The sample records approximately 690,000 distinct CDR3 sequences, 55% to 70% being singletons. Study-level findings and limits: Four or five TRBV segments occurring more often in patients than controls included TRBV5-6, TRBV5-1 and TRBV20-1.

These TCRs' antigens remain unknown. Sequencing used blood. The receptor set was obtained from a girl aged 2 to 9 with multiple sclerosis.

CDR3 nucleotide sequence: TGTGCCAGCAGTCTAAACCGGGACAGGAACCACGAGCAGTACTTC. Protein product: CASSLNRDRNHEQYF. The chain has TRBV28 and TRBJ2-7; 8 nucleotides agree with TRBD1. Trimming at V came to 5 bases and at J to 5 bases, leaving 11 bases not matched to a gene. The CDR3 loop spans 15 amino acids. CDR1 is MDHEN, CDR2 SYDVKM, per germline.

This clonotype appeared a few times. The CDR3 region has the DNA TGCGCCAGCAGCCAACCCGACAGGGGCTACAATGAGCAGTACTTC. The encoded protein is CASSQPDRGYNEQYF. This chain uses TRBV4-1 with TRBJ2-1; 8 positions match TRBD1. The tail of the sequence fits TRBJ2-7 better, so the J call may be wrong. Germline V gene sequence: CDR1 MGHRA, CDR2 YSYEKL. There are 15 residues in the CDR3.

J is TRBJ1-2 and V is TRBV27; tentatively, D is TRBD1 (6 bases). Germline V gene sequence: CDR1 MNHEY, CDR2 SMNVEV (reference sequence). The CDR3 extends over 13 amino acids. Between the trimmed V and J ends, which lost 3 bases and 6 bases, there was a span of 11 bases. This chain's CDR3 is CASSFLQGNGYTF. The CDR3 nucleotides read TGTGCCAGCAGTTTTCTACAGGGTAATGGCTACACCTTC.

The chain joins TRBV5-6 to TRBJ2-5; 7 bases match TRBD1. Unmatched junction bases numbered 12, after V lost 5 bases and J lost 5 bases. The germline gives CDR1 SGHDT, CDR2 YYEEEE. The CDR3 runs 15 residues. The chain's CDR3 is CASRRQGQLAETQYF. CDR3 sequence (DNA): TGTGCCAGCAGGAGACAGGGACAATTGGCGGAGACCCAGTACTTC.

This clonotype was detected only a few times. This chain joins TRBV20-1 and TRBJ2-1; 8 bases map to TRBD1. V lost 5 bases, J lost 2 bases, and 8 bases stayed unmatched. Germline CDR1 DFQATT, CDR2 SNEGSKA (reference sequence). CDR3 length equals 15 residues. CDR3 sequence: CSAPRGQATYNEQFF. The CDR3 coding sequence is TGCAGTGCTCCACGGGGACAGGCCACCTACAATGAGCAGTTCTTC.

The CDR3 DNA is TGTGCCAGCAATCCCCGGGTGGAGACTAGTGGTGAGCAGTTCTTC. Protein: CASNPRVETSGEQFF. The chain uses TRBV12-3 or TRBV12-4 and TRBJ2-1; possible D gene TRBD2, 6 bases. This CDR3 is 15 amino acids long. V gave up 7 bases and J gave up 9 bases, with 22 bases separating them.

This chain uses TRBV20-1 with TRBJ1-1; D is unclear. The germline V gene has CDR1 DFQATT and CDR2 SNEGSKA (reference sequence). This CDR3 is 13 amino acids long. With 3 bases removed from V and 0 bases from J, the gap between germline ends came to 8 bases. CDR3 sequence reads: CSASQRVNTEAFF. The DNA for the CDR3 is TGCAGTGCTAGCCAGAGGGTGAACACTGAAGCTTTCTTT.

This clonotype was counted between two and nine times. The gene calls are TRBV20-1 and TRBJ2-1; D possibly corresponds to TRBD1 (6 bases). CDR3 length: 13 amino acids. V lost 1 base and J lost 5, with 9 bases in between. Germline V CDR1 and CDR2: DFQATT, SNEGSKA (reference sequence). The CDR3 bases are TGCAGTGCTAGAGGGAACAGGGACAATGAGCAGTTCTTC. The encoded protein is CSARGNRDNEQFF.

This chain connects TRBV29-1 to TRBJ1-1; D uncertain. The CDR3 extends over 12 amino acids. Trimming removed 6 bases at V and 1 base at J, with 9 bases between. CDR1 is SQVTM, CDR2 ANQGSEA, per germline. CDR3: CSVAPGNTEAFF. CDR3 DNA sequence: TGCAGCGTCGCCCCAGGGAACACTGAAGCTTTCTTT.

The chain joins TRBV4-2 to TRBJ2-3; 12 bases fit TRBD2. With 1 base clipped from V and 4 bases from J, the junction kept 3 bases outside the gene matches. Per germline, CDR1 LGHNA and CDR2 YNFKEQ. This CDR3 spans 16 amino acids. As DNA, the CDR3 is TGTGCCAGCAGCCAAGGACTAGCGGGAGTTTCAGATACGCAGTATTTT. Protein sequence: CASSQGLAGVSDTQYF.

In this sample, this clonotype turned up a few times. The CDR3: CSARKDTSSYEQYF. CDR3 DNA sequence: TGCAGTGCTAGGAAGGACACGAGCTCCTACGAGCAGTACTTC. The chain joins TRBV20-1 to TRBJ2-7, with D maybe TRBD1 (5 bases). The CDR3 consists of 14 residues. Germline assignment: CDR1 DFQATT and CDR2 SNEGSKA (reference sequence). The ends were cut back, 3 bases at V and 0 bases at J, with 12 bases in the middle.

This clonotype was found a few times. V gene TRBV28 combines with J gene TRBJ2-1; TRBD1 matches 10 bases. The J call is uncertain, as TRBJ2-7 better fits the DNA end. This CDR3 has 14 residues. Germline CDR1 and CDR2: MDHEN and SYDVKM. The CDR3 DNA reads TGTGCCAGCAGTGGGACAGGGGCCACCTACGAGCAGTACTTC. Its translation is CASSGTGATYEQYF.

The chain combines TRBV7-8 with TRBJ2-1; maybe TRBD1 (5 bases). CDR1 and CDR2 (germline): SGHVS, FQNEAQ. V was clipped by 3 bases and J by 6 bases, with 18 bases between them. The CDR3 has 16 residues. In DNA, the CDR3 is TGTGCCAGCAGCTTCTTCCTCGACTTTAGGGGCAATGAGCAGTTCTTC. Translated: CASSFFLDFRGNEQFF.

This clonotype has just a few counts. This sequence joins TRBV10-3 and TRBJ2-7; D may be TRBD1 or TRBD2 (5 bases each). The end of the DNA is better explained by TRBJ2-5, so the J call may be wrong. The germline gives CDR1 ENHRY, CDR2 SYGVKD. The CDR3 consists of 14 residues. CDR3 sequence: CAISPSGTLETQYF. The CDR3 bases are TGTGCCATCAGCCCATCCGGGACGCTAGAGACCCAGTACTTC.

As regards this clonotype: The junction departs from germline at one end; a sequencing error may be responsible. The rearrangement uses TRBV29-1 and TRBJ2-1; 10 bases map to TRBD2. This CDR3 contains 13 residues. Germline V gene data show CDR1 as SQVTM and CDR2 as ANQGSEA. CDR3: CSVPGLAINGQFF. The CDR3 DNA sequence: TGCAGCGTCCCGGGACTAGCGATAAATGGGCAGTTCTTC.

J is TRBJ1-1 and V is TRBV11-2; D call uncertain. The germline V and J ends were trimmed by 4 bases and 1 base, with 7 bases remaining between them. This CDR3 contains 13 residues. Germline loops: CDR1 SGHAT, CDR2 FQNNGV. Here the CDR3 DNA reads TGTGCCAGCAGCTCCGATCCGAACACTGAAGCTTTCTTT. This codes for CASSSDPNTEAFF.

The J gene is TRBJ1-2, the V gene TRBV29-1, with D unresolved. The germline V and J ends were trimmed by 4 bases and 3 bases, with 15 bases remaining between them. This CDR3 has 14 residues. The germline gives CDR1 SQVTM, CDR2 ANQGSEA. For the CDR3, the DNA is TGCAGCGTTGGAGCAGTGGACGCGGACTATGGCTACACCTTC. Translated, it gives CSVGAVDADYGYTF.

This chain connects TRBV20-1 to TRBJ2-3; 11 bases fit TRBD2. J lost 4 bases, V lost 3 bases, and 6 bases had no gene match. The CDR3 is 15 amino acids. Germline CDR1 and CDR2: DFQATT and SNEGSKA (reference sequence). CDR3 region: CSASPSGGNPDTQYF. DNA for the CDR3: TGCAGTGCTAGCCCTAGCGGGGGGAACCCAGATACGCAGTATTTT.

The rearrangement joins TRBV6-1 to TRBJ2-3; possibly TRBD2 for D (5 bases). This CDR3 has 12 amino acids. V was pared by 8 bases and J by 7 bases, with 13 bases between. Germline values: CDR1 MNHNS, CDR2 SASEGT. The CDR3 is CASHGVWYTQYF. In nucleotides, the CDR3 is TGTGCCAGCCACGGGGTTTGGTATACGCAGTATTTT.

This clonotype was seen a handful of times. The rearrangement links TRBV18 to TRBJ2-5, with D unresolved. The CDR3 has 14 amino acids. The germline V gene encodes CDR1 KGHSH and CDR2 LQKENI. Trimming removed 2 bases at V and 5 bases at J, with 12 bases between. The CDR3 loop reads CASSPGGTAETQYF. For the CDR3, the DNA is TGTGCCAGCTCACCAGGCGGCACCGCGGAGACCCAGTACTTC.

This chain uses TRBV5-1 with TRBJ2-1; maybe TRBD2 (6 bases). CDR1 is SGHRS and CDR2 is YFSETQ in the germline V gene. The CDR3 covers 17 residues. Trimming took off 0 bases at V and 0 bases at J, with 13 bases between the two ends. The CDR3 bases are TGCGCCAGCAGCTTGGATAGCGGAGCAAGCTCCTACAATGAGCAGTTCTTC. Its translation: CASSLDSGASSYNEQFF. Full variable domain (outside the CDR3, taken from reference TRBV5-1 and TRBJ2-1): KAGVTQTPRYLIKTRGQQVTLSCSPISGHRSVSWYQQTPGQGLQFLFEYFSETQRNKGNFPGRFSGRQFSNSRSEMNVSTLELGDSALYLCASSLDSGASSYNEQFFGPGTRLTVL.

The chain links TRBV6-5 to TRBJ1-1; TRBD1 is a possible D gene (6 bases). V was pared by 9 bases and J by 1 base, with 15 bases between. The CDR3 loop spans 14 amino acids. CDR1 and CDR2 from the germline V gene are MNHEY and SVGAGI. The CDR3 bases are TGTGCCAGTCACAGGGAGACGAAGAACACTGAAGCTTTCTTT. It codes for CASHRETKNTEAFF.

The chain combines TRBV13 with TRBJ2-7, with 8 positions matching TRBD2. CDR1 PRHDT and CDR2 FYEKMQ come from the germline V gene (reference sequence). Germline trimming cut 8 bases from V and 4 bases from J; bases unmatched to any gene: 10. The CDR3 totals 14 residues. The CDR3 sequence is CASATASGPYEQYF. The CDR3 nucleotides read TGTGCCAGCGCGACAGCTAGCGGGCCATACGAGCAGTACTTC.

This clonotype was seen more than once but under ten times. CDR3 nucleotides: TGCAGTGCTTCAGGGGATGGGGAGACCCAGTACTTC. Translating it yields CSASGDGETQYF. The chain links TRBV20-1 to TRBJ2-5; a possible D gene is TRBD1 (6 bases). With 5 bases removed from V and 5 bases from J, the gap between germline ends came to 12 bases. Germline V gene data show CDR1 as DFQATT and CDR2 as SNEGSKA (reference sequence). The CDR3 length is 12 residues.

The chain employs TRBV25-1 and TRBJ1-6; 9 bases line up with TRBD1. V lost 6 bases, J lost 4 bases, and 4 bases stayed unmatched. Per germline, CDR1 MGHDK and CDR2 SYGVNS. The CDR3 extends over 15 amino acids. CDR3 residues: CASRPGQGYNSPLHF. The CDR3 coding sequence is TGTGCCAGCAGACCCGGACAGGGGTATAATTCACCCCTCCACTTT.

There are a few counts of this clonotype. The chain has TRBV7-8 and TRBJ2-7; D assignment may be TRBD1 or TRBD2 (5 bases each). Germline V lookup: CDR1 SGHVS, CDR2 FQNEAQ. The germline V and J ends were trimmed by 5 bases and 3 bases, with 14 bases remaining between them. This CDR3 is built from 14 residues. The CDR3 here is CASSQGVVYYEQYF. CDR3 DNA: TGTGCCAGCAGCCAGGGAGTGGTCTACTACGAGCAGTACTTC.

The V gene is TRBV12-3 or TRBV12-4, the J gene TRBJ2-1; 13 nucleotides line up with TRBD2. This CDR3 spans 16 amino acids. J lost 10 bases, V lost 6 bases, and 12 bases had no gene match. The CDR3 loop reads CASSDDPGTSGTEQFF. The CDR3 DNA sequence: TGTGCCAGCAGCGACGATCCGGGGACTAGCGGGACGGAGCAGTTCTTC.

This chain joins TRBV6-1 and TRBJ1-1, with a weak D call TRBD1 (6 bases). The V and J ends lost 6 bases and 0 bases respectively, with 17 bases between them. The CDR3 totals 16 residues. Germline CDR1 is MNHNS and CDR2 is SASEGT. CDR3 sequence reads: CASSLGGGGLNTEAFF. Here the CDR3 DNA reads TGTGCCAGCAGCTTGGGTGGGGGGGGCTTGAACACTGAAGCTTTCTTT.